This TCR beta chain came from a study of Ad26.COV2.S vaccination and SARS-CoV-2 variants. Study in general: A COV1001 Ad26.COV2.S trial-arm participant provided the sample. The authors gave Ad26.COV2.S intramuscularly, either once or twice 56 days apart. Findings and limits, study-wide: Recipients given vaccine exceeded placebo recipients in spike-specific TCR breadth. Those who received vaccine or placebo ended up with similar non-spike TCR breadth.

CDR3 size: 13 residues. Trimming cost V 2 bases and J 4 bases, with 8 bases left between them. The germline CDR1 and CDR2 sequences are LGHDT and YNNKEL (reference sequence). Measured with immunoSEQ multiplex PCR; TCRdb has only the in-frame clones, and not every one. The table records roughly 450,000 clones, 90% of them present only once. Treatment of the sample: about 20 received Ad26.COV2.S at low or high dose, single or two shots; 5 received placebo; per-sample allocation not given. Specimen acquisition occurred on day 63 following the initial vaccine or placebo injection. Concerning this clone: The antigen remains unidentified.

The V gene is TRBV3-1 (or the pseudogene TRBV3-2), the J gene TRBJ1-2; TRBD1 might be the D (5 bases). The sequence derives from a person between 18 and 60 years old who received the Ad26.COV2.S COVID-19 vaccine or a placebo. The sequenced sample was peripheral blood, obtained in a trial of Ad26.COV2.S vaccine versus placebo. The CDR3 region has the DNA TGTGCCAGCAGCCAAAGGGGAGGCTATGGCTACACCTTC. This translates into CASSQRGGYGYTF.